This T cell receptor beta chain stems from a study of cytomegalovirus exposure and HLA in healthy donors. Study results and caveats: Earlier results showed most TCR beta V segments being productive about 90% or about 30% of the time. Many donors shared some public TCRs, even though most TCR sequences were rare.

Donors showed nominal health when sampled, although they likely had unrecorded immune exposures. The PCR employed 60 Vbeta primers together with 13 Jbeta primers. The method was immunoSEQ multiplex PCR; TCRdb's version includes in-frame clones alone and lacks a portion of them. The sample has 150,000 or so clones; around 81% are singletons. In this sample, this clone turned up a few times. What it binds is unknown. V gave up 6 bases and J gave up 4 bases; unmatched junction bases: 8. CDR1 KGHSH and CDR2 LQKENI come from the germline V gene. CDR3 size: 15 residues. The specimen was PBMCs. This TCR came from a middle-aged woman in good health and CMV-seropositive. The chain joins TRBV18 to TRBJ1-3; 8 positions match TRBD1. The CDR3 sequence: CASSNDRGGGNTIYF. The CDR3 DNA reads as TGTGCCAGCTCGAACGACAGGGGAGGAGGAAACACCATATATTTT. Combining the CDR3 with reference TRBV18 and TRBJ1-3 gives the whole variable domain NAGVMQNPRHLVRRRGQEARLRCSPMKGHSHVYWYRQLPEEGLKFMVYLQKENIIDESGMPKERFSAEFPKEGPSILRIQQVVRGDSAAYFCASSNDRGGGNTIYFGEGSWLTVV.